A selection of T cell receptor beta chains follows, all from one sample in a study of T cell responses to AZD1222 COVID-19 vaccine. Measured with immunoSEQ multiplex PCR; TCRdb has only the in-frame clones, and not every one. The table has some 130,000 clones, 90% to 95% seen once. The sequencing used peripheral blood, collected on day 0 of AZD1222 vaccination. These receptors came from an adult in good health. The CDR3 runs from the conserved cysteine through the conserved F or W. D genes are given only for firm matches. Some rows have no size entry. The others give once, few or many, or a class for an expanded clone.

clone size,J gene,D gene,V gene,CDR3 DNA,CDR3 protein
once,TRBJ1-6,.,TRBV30,TGTGCCTGGAGTCCAGGACAGCTCTATAATTCACCCCTCCACTTT,CAWSPGQLYNSPLHF
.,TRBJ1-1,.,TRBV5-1,TGCGCCAGCAGCTCGTGGGGAGATGAGGGCACTGAAGCTTTCTTT,CASSSWGDEGTEAFF
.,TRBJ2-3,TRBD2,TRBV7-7,TGTGCTAGCCCCTCGGGACTAGCGGGGAGCACAGATACGCAGTATTTT,CASPSGLAGSTDTQYF
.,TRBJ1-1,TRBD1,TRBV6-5,TGTGCCAGCAGTTCTGGGACAGGCCCGAACACTGAAGCTTTCTTT,CASSSGTGPNTEAFF
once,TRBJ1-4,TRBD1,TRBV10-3,TGTGCCATCAGCACCGGGACAGGGGATGAAAAACTGTTTTTT,CAISTGTGDEKLFF
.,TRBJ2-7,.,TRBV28,TGTGCCAGCAGCGTGAGCGCCGCCACCGGTGACGAGCAGTACTTC,CASSVSAATGDEQYF
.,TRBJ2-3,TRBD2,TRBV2,TGTGCCTGCGGGCTAGCGGGGACCACAGATACGCAGTATTTT,CACGLAGTTDTQYF
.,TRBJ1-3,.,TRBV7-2,TGTGCCAGCAGCTTCCAGGGTACAGTACGGGGGAACACCATATATTTT,CASSFQGTVRGNTIYF
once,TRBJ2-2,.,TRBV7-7,TGTGCTAGCAGCGAATCTACGAACACCGGGGAGCTGTTTTTT,CASSESTNTGELFF
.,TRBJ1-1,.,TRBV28,TGTGCCAGCAGTACGGGTTACAGGGTTGGCACTGAAGCTTTCTTT,CASSTGYRVGTEAFF
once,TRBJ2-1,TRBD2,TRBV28,TGTGCCAGCAGTCCCGGGGGGACCCACTACAATGAGCAGTTCTTC,CASSPGGTHYNEQFF
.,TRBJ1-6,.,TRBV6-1,TGTGCCAGCAGTGAACGGGGTTGGTACGGTTCACCCCTCCACTTT,CASSERGWYGSPLHF
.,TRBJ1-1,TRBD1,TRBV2,TGTGCCAGCAGTGAATTAGGGGGCGCGTACACTGAAGCTTTCTTT,CASSELGGAYTEAFF